Detailed here is one T cell receptor (beta chain). Its matching antigen is unknown. Libraries were prepared by immunoSEQ multiplex PCR; TCRdb keeps only in-frame clonotypes and omits some of them. The profile shows over 8,000 clones, just over 75% of them singletons. This specimen belongs to a study of OX40 agonist ivuxolimab in advanced cancers. The CDR3 runs to 15 residues. V lost 3 bases and J lost 4; bases outside the gene matches: 5. CDR1 is SGDLS, CDR2 YYNGEE, per germline. Study conclusions and caveats: Clonal expansion was seen in CD4+ and CD8+ blood T cells by week 6 at 0.1 to 3.0 mg/kg.

This TCR came from an adult with an advanced solid tumor such as melanoma, head and neck, liver or kidney cancer. The sample was CD4+ or CD8+ T cells sorted from blood, taken in a trial of the OX40 agonist ivuxolimab. The gene calls are TRBV9 and TRBJ2-3; 10 nucleotides line up with TRBD2. CDR3 coding DNA: TGTGCCAGCAGCGAACTAGCGGGATCTGCAGATACGCAGTATTTT. Translated: CASSELAGSADTQYF.